Reported below is one T cell receptor (beta chain). Its antigen is undetermined. Germline V gene sequence: CDR1 MDHEN, CDR2 SYDVKM. This CDR3 comprises 16 residues. The V gene lost 1 base and the J gene lost 2 bases, with 12 bases spanning the gap. This table comes from immunoSEQ multiplex PCR, and its TCRdb copy is limited to in-frame clones, with some not included. This sample has about 700,000 clones, with around 74% found just once. This record belongs to a study of shared clonotypes between healthy human individuals. Study conclusions and caveats: Since donors were few, the genetic and exposure-history diversity represented was limited. Non-shared clonotypes showed lower generation probabilities than clonotypes common to all four donors. Naive subsets generally exceeded memory subsets in estimated richness.

The specimen sequenced was memory CD4+ T cells sorted from blood. Subset in this sample: CD45RA-negative fraction. The V call is TRBV28, the J call TRBJ2-1, with a tentative D call TRBD2 (6 bases). This receptor was identified in a woman between 25 and 40 years old in good health. CDR3 amino acids: CASSLSFSGTYNEQFF. The CDR3 coding sequence is TGTGCCAGCAGTTTATCTTTTAGCGGTACCTACAATGAGCAGTTCTTC. Full variable domain (missing parts from reference TRBV28 and TRBJ2-1): DVKVTQSSRYLVKRTGEKVFLECVQDMDHENMFWYRQDPGLGLRLIYFSYDVKMKEKGDIPEGYSVSREKKERFSLILESASTNQTSMYLCASSLSFSGTYNEQFFGPGTRLTVL.